A selection of T cell receptor beta chains follows, all from one sample in a study of shared clonotypes between healthy human individuals. Libraries were prepared by immunoSEQ multiplex PCR; TCRdb keeps only in-frame clonotypes and omits some of them. There are approximately 500,000 clones in the sample; about 84% occur only once, and roughly 12% lies in the top ten. Sequenced material: PBMCs. The receptors come from a woman in her forties in good health. Some clones in this sample may be carry-over from other donors' samples. Both conserved end residues are part of each CDR3. D genes are given only for firm matches. Only part of the rows carry a size: once, few, many, or a class if the clone is expanded.

j_call,d_call,clone_size,v_call,cdr3_aa,cdr3_nt
TRBJ2-5,-,-,TRBV7-6,CASSLAQETQYF,TGTGCCAGCAGCTTAGCCCAAGAGACCCAGTACTTC
TRBJ2-6,-,-,TRBV15,CATSAPHRSDGANVLTF,TGTGCCACCAGCGCCCCTCACCGGTCTGATGGGGCCAACGTCCTGACTTTC
TRBJ1-2,-,-,TRBV29-1,CSVAPMVGLGYTF,TGCAGCGTGGCCCCCATGGTAGGGCTCGGCTACACCTTC
TRBJ2-2,-,-,TRBV29-1,CSVRGNTGELFF,TGCAGCGTCAGGGGGAACACCGGGGAGCTGTTTTTT
TRBJ2-7,TRBD2,once,TRBV7-8,CASSPAPPTSGAYEQYF,TGTGCCAGCAGCCCCGCCCCCCCGACTAGCGGGGCCTACGAGCAGTACTTC
TRBJ2-5,-,-,TRBV5-4,CASSLPGETQYF,TGTGCCAGCAGCTTACCCGGAGAGACCCAGTACTTC
TRBJ1-5,-,-,TRBV28,CAEGFSNQPQHF,TGTGCCGAGGGTTTTAGCAATCAGCCCCAGCATTTT
TRBJ2-1,TRBD2,few,TRBV9,CASSVGLAGNNEQFF,TGTGCCAGCAGCGTAGGCCTAGCGGGAAACAATGAGCAGTTCTTC
TRBJ2-7,-,once,TRBV7-8,CASSLAEEVAEQYF,TGTGCCAGCAGCTTAGCGGAGGAGGTGGCCGAGCAGTACTTC
TRBJ2-7,TRBD2,-,TRBV6-1,CASSGLAGSVREQYF,TGTGCCAGCAGTGGGTTAGCGGGATCGGTGCGGGAGCAGTACTTC
TRBJ1-6,-,-,TRBV4-3,CASSQGGGASYNSPLHF,TGCGCCAGCAGCCAAGGGGGAGGGGCCTCCTATAATTCACCCCTCCACTTT
TRBJ1-2,TRBD1,-,TRBV7-2,CASSSKKDRAGYTF,TGTGCCAGCAGCTCGAAAAAGGACAGGGCTGGCTACACCTTC
TRBJ1-3,-,-,TRBV7-8,CASSLEHYSGNTIYF,TGTGCCAGCAGCTTAGAACATTACTCTGGAAACACCATATATTTT
TRBJ2-3,-,-,TRBV7-3,CASSQIGLPDTQYF,TGTGCCAGCAGCCAAATTGGCTTGCCAGATACGCAGTATTTT
TRBJ2-5,-,medium-sized,TRBV30,CAWSVIGNLGTQYF,TGTGCCTGGAGTGTAATCGGCAACCTTGGGACCCAGTACTTC
TRBJ2-7,TRBD2,-,TRBV28,CASSQTGREEDF,TGTGCCAGCAGCCAAACGGGTCGGGAGGAGGACTTC
TRBJ2-5,TRBD2,-,TRBV7-8,CASSLGIAGGSETQYF,TGTGCCAGCAGCTTAGGAATAGCGGGAGGGTCAGAGACCCAGTACTTC
TRBJ2-1,TRBD2,many,TRBV11-2,CASSSRLAGGGNEQFF,TGTGCCAGCAGCTCAAGACTAGCGGGAGGAGGCAATGAGCAGTTCTTC
TRBJ2-3,-,few,TRBV2,CASLRDTDTQYF,TGTGCCAGCCTCCGGGACACAGATACGCAGTATTTT
TRBJ1-4,TRBD1,-,TRBV18,CASQGESATNEKLFF,TGTGCCAGTCAGGGGGAGTCTGCAACTAATGAAAAACTGTTTTTT
TRBJ1-5,-,-,TRBV5-6,CASSAEEGQTYSNQPQHF,TGTGCCAGCAGCGCAGAGGAAGGCCAGACCTATAGCAATCAGCCCCAGCATTTT
TRBJ2-3,TRBD2,-,TRBV2,CASRLNLAGTGDTQYF,TGTGCCAGCAGGCTAAATCTAGCGGGAACAGGGGATACGCAGTATTTT
TRBJ2-2,-,few,TRBV5-1,CASSLSANTGELFF,TGCGCCAGCAGTTTGTCGGCGAACACCGGGGAGCTGTTTTTT
TRBJ1-2,TRBD1,once,TRBV7-2,CASSPPTGGNYGYTF,TGTGCCAGCAGCCCCCCGACAGGGGGCAACTATGGCTACACCTTC
TRBJ2-5,-,-,TRBV19,CASSVLGQETQYF,TGTGCCAGTAGTGTCTTAGGTCAAGAGACCCAGTACTTC
TRBJ1-6,-,-,TRBV6-5,CASSYTDRGPLHF,TGTGCCAGCAGTTACACTGACCGTGGACCCCTCCACTTT
TRBJ1-1,-,-,TRBV27,CASRQLRATEAFF,TGTGCCAGCAGACAACTCCGGGCCACTGAAGCTTTCTTT
TRBJ2-7,TRBD2,-,TRBV10-2,CASGRLAGIYEQYF,TGCGCCAGCGGGAGACTAGCGGGCATCTACGAGCAGTACTTC
TRBJ2-5,-,once,TRBV2,CASSQETQYF,TGTGCCAGCTCTCAAGAGACCCAGTACTTC
TRBJ2-2,-,-,TRBV19,CASSNGGAQNTGELFF,TGTGCCAGTAGCAACGGAGGGGCACAGAACACCGGGGAGCTGTTTTTT
TRBJ2-7,-,once,TRBV5-8,CASSHFGGYEQYF,TGTGCCAGCAGCCACTTTGGGGGTTACGAGCAGTACTTC
TRBJ2-3,-,few,TRBV5-1,CASSLINPTDTQYF,TGCGCCAGCAGCTTGATAAATCCCACAGATACGCAGTATTTT
TRBJ1-1,-,once,TRBV9,CASSETGDNTEAFF,TGTGCCAGCAGCGAAACCGGGGACAACACTGAAGCTTTCTTT